This passage covers 30 T cell receptor beta chains from one sample sequenced in a study of identical twins. A single record per CDR3 protein comes from TCRdb applying MiXCR to the 5' RACE reads. The repertoire holds around 680,000 distinct CDR3 sequences, 8.5% to 9.5% seen once, with around 0.98% in the top ten. This same sample was also part of a study on yellow fever vaccine responses in identical twins.

Input material: PBMCs. The receptors were sampled from a woman between 18 and 30 years old in good health.

The DNA for the CDR3 is TGCGCCAGCAGCGATTTTAGGAGCCCTGGGAGCACAGATACGCAGTATTTT. It is translated as CASSDFRSPGSTDTQYF. The chain employs TRBV10-1 and TRBJ2-3, with no clear D. V was pared by 6 bases and J by 0 bases, with 19 bases between. Germline V gene sequence: CDR1 WNHNN, CDR2 SYGVQD (reference sequence). The CDR3 covers 17 residues.

In its sample, this clonotype was seen many times. The V gene is TRBV15, the J gene TRBJ2-7, with unresolved D. This CDR3 spans 15 amino acids. V lost 5 bases and J lost 3, with 17 bases in between. From germline, CDR1 is LNHNV and CDR2 YYDKDF (reference sequence). The CDR3 spells CATSSTQLGHYEQYF. CDR3 DNA sequence: TGTGCCACCAGCTCAACCCAGCTAGGGCACTACGAGCAGTACTTC.

This clonotype came up a few times. V and J are TRBV27 and TRBJ2-2; possible D gene TRBD2, 5 bases. Trimming shortened V by 6 bases and J by 0 bases, and 11 bases separated the two germline ends. Germline CDR1 MNHEY, CDR2 SMNVEV (reference sequence). This CDR3 has 15 amino acids. In nucleotides, the CDR3 is TGTGCCAGCAGCATACTAGACGCGAACACCGGGGAGCTGTTTTTT. Its translation: CASSILDANTGELFF.

The chain carries TRBV4-3 and TRBJ2-1; D might be TRBD2 (7 bases). V lost 4 bases and J lost 2, with 15 bases in between. Germline V gene data show CDR1 as LGHNA and CDR2 as YSLEER. This CDR3 has 16 residues. The DNA for the CDR3 is TGCGCCAGCAGCCGGGGACCGGGGGGCGCCTACAATGAGCAGTTCTTC. It specifies CASSRGPGGAYNEQFF.

In its sample, this clonotype was seen many times. The chain combines TRBV12-3 or TRBV12-4 with TRBJ2-5, with TRBD2 as a possible D gene (6 bases). Trimming stripped 3 bases from V and 5 bases from J, with 13 bases between. The CDR3 loop spans 14 amino acids. CDR3 amino acids: CASSFSAGLETQYF. CDR3 sequence (DNA): TGTGCCAGCAGTTTCTCCGCGGGGTTGGAGACCCAGTACTTC.

This clonotype turned up a few times. The V call is TRBV6-5, the J call TRBJ2-1, with D possibly TRBD2 on 5 matching bases. Germline V CDR1 and CDR2: MNHEY, SVGAGI. The V and J ends lost 2 bases and 5 bases respectively, with 16 bases between them. CDR3 length: 16 amino acids. The CDR3 loop is CASSYIGLAYDNEQFF. CDR3 in DNA: TGTGCCAGCAGTTACATCGGGCTAGCCTACGACAATGAGCAGTTCTTC.

The chain recombines TRBV6-7 with TRBJ2-1; 15 nucleotides agree with TRBD2. TRBV6-7 is an open reading frame, and its role is uncertain. The CDR3 contains 14 residues. With 9 bases clipped from V and 8 bases from J, the junction kept 5 bases outside the gene matches. The CDR3 DNA is TGTGCCAGTTGGACTAGCGGGAGGGATCATGAGCAGTTCTTC. This sequence encodes CASWTSGRDHEQFF.

This chain joins TRBV20-1 and TRBJ2-1; 7 positions agree with TRBD2. Germline V gene lookup returns CDR1 DFQATT and CDR2 SNEGSKA (reference sequence). The V and J ends lost 0 bases and 4 bases, in that order; junction bases with no gene match: 6. CDR3 length equals 15 residues. The DNA of the CDR3 is TGCAGTGCTAGAGAACAGCGGGGCAAATACAATGAGCAGTTCTTC. It translates to CSAREQRGKYNEQFF.

This clonotype has at least ten counts. The chain couples TRBV29-1 to TRBJ2-1, with 12 bases identical to TRBD2. Germline lookup yields CDR1 SQVTM and CDR2 ANQGSEA. The CDR3 is 14 amino acids. The junction had 3 bases not matched to a gene; V was cut back by 5 bases and J by 4 bases. This CDR3 reads CSVCLAGGYNEQFF. Here the CDR3 DNA reads TGCAGCGTTTGCCTAGCGGGGGGGTACAATGAGCAGTTCTTC.

The rearrangement joins TRBV19 to TRBJ2-5; D gene ambiguous. Deletions cut 3 bases from V and 3 bases from J, with 5 bases between. Germline CDR1 is LNHDA and CDR2 is SQIVND (reference sequence). The CDR3 length is 12 residues. The CDR3: CASSIGKETQYF. For the CDR3, the DNA is TGTGCCAGTAGTATCGGTAAAGAGACCCAGTACTTC.

The chain is built from TRBV29-1 and TRBJ2-7; TRBD2 matches at 8 bases. This CDR3 contains 14 residues. Germline V gene lookup returns CDR1 SQVTM and CDR2 ANQGSEA. The ends lost 4 bases at V and 3 bases at J; junction bases unmatched: 8. CDR3 in amino acids: CSVVERGILYEQYF. DNA of the CDR3: TGCAGCGTTGTAGAGCGGGGGATCCTCTACGAGCAGTACTTC.

This clonotype has at least ten counts. V gene TRBV5-1 combines with J gene TRBJ2-1; 16 bases line up with TRBD2. This CDR3 spans 17 amino acids. V shed 3 bases and J 5 bases; nucleotides not matched to a gene: 5. CDR1 and CDR2 from the germline V gene are SGHRS and YFSETQ. CDR3 sequence: CASSSGLAGGLNNEQFF. The CDR3 DNA reads TGCGCCAGCAGCTCGGGACTAGCGGGAGGGCTAAACAATGAGCAGTTCTTC.

This clonotype was observed many times. The V and J genes are TRBV12-3 or TRBV12-4 and TRBJ1-2; a weak D match, TRBD1 (5 bases). The CDR3 covers 14 residues. Trimming shortened V by 4 bases and J by 7 bases, and 16 bases separated the two germline ends. CDR3 coding DNA: TGTGCCAGCAGTTCGGGCGGACAAACTGGTGGCTACACCTTC. Its translation: CASSSGGQTGGYTF.

This clonotype was seen many times. The rearrangement joins TRBV2 to TRBJ1-5; perhaps TRBD1 as D (6 bases). The V gene lost 5 bases and the J gene lost 4 bases, with 12 bases spanning the gap. Germline V CDR1 and CDR2: SNHLY, FYNNEI. This CDR3 has 14 amino acids. Here the CDR3 reads CASSTGRGNQPQHF. DNA of the CDR3: TGTGCCAGCAGTACAGGGAGGGGAAATCAGCCCCAGCATTTT.

This clonotype was observed a few times. V usage is TRBV5-1 and J usage is TRBJ2-1; the D gene is possibly TRBD2 (6 bases). The CDR3 covers 18 residues. Between the trimmed V and J ends, which lost 0 bases and 0 bases, there was a span of 16 bases. Germline CDR1 SGHRS, CDR2 YFSETQ. As DNA, the CDR3 is TGCGCCAGCAGCTTGGGCCCTTTAGCGGCCAGCTCCTACAATGAGCAGTTCTTC. Translating gives CASSLGPLAASSYNEQFF.

This clonotype has a count of ten or more. This chain joins TRBV12-3 or TRBV12-4 and TRBJ2-3; 9 bases fit TRBD1. Trimming cost V 6 bases and J 2 bases; bases outside gene matches: 9. The length of the CDR3 is 16 residues. The CDR3 DNA reads TGTGCCAGCAGCCCCAGAGGGGACAGGGTCACAGATACGCAGTATTTT. This gives the protein CASSPRGDRVTDTQYF.

At least ten counts were recorded for this clonotype. The chain carries TRBV7-2 and TRBJ2-1, with 7 nucleotides matching TRBD2. This CDR3 region has 15 residues. The V gene's germline CDR1 is SGHTA and CDR2 FQGNSA. The V gene end was trimmed by 5 bases and the J gene end by 7 bases; junction bases not matched to a gene: 11. The CDR3, as DNA: TGTGCCAGCAGCCTCGAAGGGAGGGCCGGGAATGAGCAGTTCTTC. As protein: CASSLEGRAGNEQFF.

This clonotype was seen many times. The chain uses TRBV29-1 and TRBJ2-3; perhaps TRBD2 as D (5 bases). Germline values: CDR1 SQVTM, CDR2 ANQGSEA. The CDR3 extends over 12 amino acids. Trimming shortened V by 0 bases and J by 5 bases, and 6 bases separated the two germline ends. In DNA, the CDR3 is TGCAGCGTTGAAGAAGGAGGAGATACGCAGTATTTT. It translates to CSVEEGGDTQYF.

CDR3 residues: CASSWTGGETYEQYF. DNA of the CDR3: TGTGCCAGCAGCTGGACAGGGGGGGAAACCTACGAGCAGTACTTC. This chain links TRBV7-2 with TRBJ2-7; 10 bases line up with TRBD1. Losses at the gene ends were 4 bases for V and 2 bases for J; bases not matched to a gene: 5. Germline V lookup: CDR1 SGHTA, CDR2 FQGNSA. This CDR3 is built from 15 residues.

A few counts support this clonotype. Written as DNA, the CDR3 is TGTGCCAGTAGTATGACGGACAGTCGCTATGGCTACACCTTC. This codes for CASSMTDSRYGYTF. The rearrangement uses TRBV19 and TRBJ1-2; D is possibly TRBD1 (6 bases). This CDR3 comprises 14 residues. Germline V gene sequence: CDR1 LNHDA, CDR2 SQIVND (reference sequence). The V and J ends lost 3 bases and 4 bases respectively, with 12 bases between them.

The table lists this clonotype with many counts. The J gene is TRBJ1-6, the V gene TRBV28; 10 bases map to TRBD1. There are 19 residues in the CDR3. The junction had 7 bases not matched to a gene; V was cut back by 0 bases and J by 2 bases. Germline V CDR1 and CDR2: MDHEN, SYDVKM. CDR3 amino acids: CASSLWTGGAEAYNSPLHF. The CDR3 nucleotides are TGTGCCAGCAGTTTATGGACAGGGGGCGCAGAGGCCTATAATTCACCCCTCCACTTT.

The V gene is TRBV4-2, the J gene TRBJ2-3, with TRBD1 matching 7 bases. The CDR3 has 15 amino acids. Germline trimming cut 0 bases from V and 5 bases from J; bases unmatched to any gene: 5. Germline V gene lookup returns CDR1 LGHNA and CDR2 YNFKEQ. CDR3 nucleotide sequence: TGTGCCAGCAGCCAAGAAATGGGACAGCAAGATACGCAGTATTTT. Protein product: CASSQEMGQQDTQYF.

This clonotype was seen a handful of times. The V call is TRBV20-1, the J call TRBJ2-1, with 11 bases fitting TRBD1. Germline loops: CDR1 DFQATT, CDR2 SNEGSKA (reference sequence). The CDR3 covers 17 residues. V gave up 2 bases and J gave up 8 bases; unmatched junction bases: 14. CDR3 sequence (DNA): TGCAGTGCTAGAATATTAGTGGGACAGGGGGAAACCGATGAGCAGTTCTTC. Translating gives CSARILVGQGETDEQFF.

This clonotype was seen at least ten times. This chain connects TRBV20-1 to TRBJ2-4; TRBD2 is a possible D gene (5 bases). The V gene's germline CDR1 is DFQATT and CDR2 SNEGSKA (reference sequence). The length of the CDR3 is 17 residues. V was trimmed by 2 bases and J by 1 base, leaving 18 bases between them. CDR3 coding DNA: TGCAGTGCTAGATTCGACCAGGACTTCCTTGCCAAAAACATTCAGTACTTC. Translating it yields CSARFDQDFLAKNIQYF.

This clonotype was recorded a few times. The chain recombines TRBV7-3 with TRBJ2-5; D may be TRBD2 (5 bases). The CDR3 has 13 residues. Deletions cut 5 bases from V and 3 bases from J, with 10 bases between. Germline V gene lookup returns CDR1 SGHTA and CDR2 FQGTGA. The CDR3 DNA is TGTGCCAGCAGCGAGGGTTGGGAAGAGACCCAGTACTTC. This encodes CASSEGWEETQYF.

This clonotype was seen ten or more times. This chain links TRBV14 with TRBJ1-2; unclear D gene. Looked up from germline, CDR1 is SGHDN and CDR2 is FVKESK. The CDR3 runs to 13 residues. Trimming took 4 bases from V and 2 from J, leaving 8 bases between them. For the CDR3, the DNA is TGTGCCAGCAGCCGTGCCCAGAACTATGGCTACACCTTC. It encodes CASSRAQNYGYTF.

This clonotype turned up a few times. The chain recombines TRBV5-1 with TRBJ2-3; weak D call: TRBD1 (6 bases). The V gene's germline CDR1 is SGHRS and CDR2 YFSETQ. CDR3 length: 14 residues. V lost 3 bases, J lost 3 bases, and 11 bases lay in between. The CDR3 here is CASSYGQTTDTQYF. The CDR3 region has the DNA TGCGCCAGCAGCTATGGACAGACTACAGATACGCAGTATTTT.

The CDR3 sequence is CASCTGVNEKLFF. CDR3 coding DNA: TGTGCCAGCTGCACGGGGGTAAATGAAAAACTGTTTTTT. The rearrangement links TRBV28 to TRBJ1-4; D possibly corresponds to TRBD1 (5 bases). The ends were cut back, 8 bases at V and 5 bases at J, with 12 bases in the middle. Per germline, CDR1 MDHEN and CDR2 SYDVKM. This CDR3 is 13 amino acids long. The complete variable domain, with remaining parts taken from reference TRBV28 and TRBJ1-4, reads DVKVTQSSRYLVKRTGEKVFLECVQDMDHENMFWYRQDPGLGLRLIYFSYDVKMKEKGDIPEGYSVSREKKERFSLILESASTNQTSMYLCASCTGVNEKLFFGSGTQLSVL.

The chain joins TRBV28 to TRBJ1-1; 9 bases are a match to TRBD1. The CDR3 extends over 13 amino acids. From germline, CDR1 is MDHEN and CDR2 SYDVKM. J lost 4 bases, V lost 7 bases, and 4 bases had no gene match. CDR3 DNA sequence: TGTGCCAGCAATGACAGGGGGAGCACTGAAGCTTTCTTT. Amino acid sequence: CASNDRGSTEAFF.

This clonotype was seen ten or more times. The chain uses TRBV10-3 and TRBJ2-3, with D perhaps matching TRBD1 (6 bases). The germline V and J ends were trimmed by 2 bases and 6 bases, with 12 bases remaining between them. This CDR3 spans 14 amino acids. CDR1 is ENHRY, CDR2 SYGVKD, per germline. This chain's CDR3 is CAISELLTGDTQYF. The CDR3 DNA sequence: TGTGCCATCAGTGAGCTTTTAACAGGGGATACGCAGTATTTT.